These 17 T cell receptor beta chains were all obtained from the same sample, sequenced in a study of blood T cells in healthy people across ages. Combining a sample-barcoded 5' primer with a J-beta primer mix, a second PCR ran for roughly 6 to 12 cycles. TCRdb re-called the 5' RACE reads with MiXCR, one entry per CDR3 protein. The repertoire holds some 1,800,000 distinct CDR3 sequences, with 35% to 50% as singletons. Sequencing used blood. The source is a human donor in good health.

The CDR3 loop reads CASSQGNRDAGNTIYF. The DNA of the CDR3 is TGTGCCAGCAGCCAAGGGAACCGGGACGCTGGAAACACCATATATTTT. The chain combines TRBV4-2 with TRBJ1-3; maybe TRBD1 (5 bases). There are 16 residues in the CDR3. Germline-derived CDR1 and CDR2 are LGHNA and YNFKEQ. The V and J ends lost 1 base and 2 bases respectively, with 12 bases between them.

CDR3 protein: CACNGEGQGNSYGYTF. As DNA, the CDR3 is TGTGCCTGCAATGGAGAGGGACAGGGGAATAGCTATGGCTACACCTTC. The V and J genes are TRBV30 and TRBJ1-2; 10 bases agree with TRBD1. V lost 6 bases and J lost 4; bases outside the gene matches: 14. CDR1 is GTSNPN and CDR2 is SVGIG in the germline V gene (reference sequence). This CDR3 has 16 amino acids. The entire variable domain, with the rest obtained from reference TRBV30 and TRBJ1-2, is as follows: SQTIHQWPATLVQPVGSPLSLECTVEGTSNPNLYWYRQAAGRGLQLLFYSVGIGQISSEVPQNLSASRPQDRQFILSSKKLLLSDSGFYLCACNGEGQGNSYGYTFGSGTRLTVV.

There are a few counts of this clonotype. The rearrangement links TRBV7-3 to TRBJ2-3, with 10 bases lining up with TRBD1. The CDR3 spans 16 residues. Unmatched junction bases numbered 5, after V lost 0 bases and J lost 5 bases. The germline V gene encodes CDR1 SGHTA and CDR2 FQGTGA. The CDR3 DNA reads as TGTGCCAGCAGCTTAACTACTGGGACAGGGGAAGATACGCAGTATTTT. Encoded protein: CASSLTTGTGEDTQYF. The whole variable domain, remainder taken from reference TRBV7-3 and TRBJ2-3, is GAGVSQTPSNKVTEKGKYVELRCDPISGHTALYWYRQSLGQGPEFLIYFQGTGAADDSGLPNDRFFAVRPEGSVSTLKIQRTERGDSAVYLCASSLTTGTGEDTQYFGPGTRLTVL.

The genes are TRBV20-1 and TRBJ2-3; unclear D gene. V lost 3 bases and J 4 bases, leaving 14 bases between the germline ends. Germline V gene data show CDR1 as DFQATT and CDR2 as SNEGSKA (reference sequence). The CDR3 is 14 amino acids. CDR3 sequence: CSARAGLWSDTQYF. The CDR3 bases are TGCAGTGCTAGGGCCGGCCTTTGGTCAGATACGCAGTATTTT.

This clonotype was observed a handful of times. The chain links TRBV7-9 to TRBJ2-7; 7 bases are a match to TRBD1. CDR1 and CDR2 (germline): SEHNR, FQNEAQ (reference sequence). V lost 5 bases and J lost 2; bases outside the gene matches: 6. The CDR3 covers 14 residues. CDR3 protein: CASSPSGQTYEQYF. For the CDR3, the DNA is TGTGCCAGCAGCCCCTCGGGACAGACCTACGAGCAGTACTTC.

The chain couples TRBV20-1 to TRBJ1-1; D is uncertain. From germline, CDR1 is DFQATT and CDR2 SNEGSKA (reference sequence). This CDR3 has 13 amino acids. The V end was cut by 2 bases, the J end by 6 bases, with 13 bases between. The CDR3 nucleotides read TGCAGTGCTAGATCTTCATTGGGAGCTGAAGCTTTCTTT. It codes for CSARSSLGAEAFF.

The CDR3 loop reads CASSQKALRSDGYTF. The CDR3 bases are TGTGCCAGCAGCCAAAAGGCCCTCAGGTCGGATGGCTACACCTTC. This chain links TRBV3-1 with TRBJ1-2; D remains unclear. The CDR3 extends over 15 amino acids. The germline gives CDR1 LGHDT, CDR2 YNNKEL (reference sequence). The V gene lost 2 bases and the J gene lost 6 bases, with 16 bases spanning the gap. Using reference TRBV3-1 and TRBJ1-2 for the parts outside the CDR3, the full variable domain is DTAVSQTPKYLVTQMGNDKSIKCEQNLGHDTMYWYKQDSKKFLKIMFSYNNKELIINETVPNRFSPKSPDKAHLNLHINSLELGDSAVYFCASSQKALRSDGYTFGSGTRLTVV.

This clonotype was detected only once. V and J are TRBV3-1 and TRBJ1-5; the D gene is possibly TRBD1 (6 bases). The CDR3 length is 19 residues. In germline, CDR1 is LGHDT, CDR2 YNNKEL (reference sequence). Trimming stripped 1 base from V and 4 bases from J, with 23 bases between. The CDR3: CASSQGGGAGWLANQPQHF. CDR3 nucleotide sequence: TGTGCCAGCAGCCAAGGAGGGGGGGCAGGGTGGTTGGCAAATCAGCCCCAGCATTTT.

The chain recombines TRBV12-3 or TRBV12-4 with TRBJ1-6; the D gene is possibly TRBD1 (6 bases). The ends were cut back, 2 bases at V and 8 bases at J, with 10 bases in the middle. This CDR3 has 14 amino acids. CDR3 residues: CASSLQGLDSPLHF. The CDR3 DNA sequence: TGTGCCAGCAGTTTACAGGGGCTTGATTCACCCCTCCACTTT.

This clonotype turned up a few times. V gene TRBV2 combines with J gene TRBJ2-7; possibly TRBD1 for D (6 bases). CDR3 length: 14 amino acids. Per germline, CDR1 SNHLY and CDR2 FYNNEI. Deletions cut 7 bases from V and 2 bases from J, with 15 bases between. CDR3 protein: CASIGGGPAYEQYF. In DNA, the CDR3 is TGTGCCAGCATTGGGGGCGGACCTGCCTACGAGCAGTACTTC.

V is TRBV5-6 and J is TRBJ2-1, with 9 bases identical to TRBD1. Germline CDR1 is SGHDT and CDR2 is YYEEEE. After removal of 3 bases from V and 5 bases from J, the junction contained 9 bases not matched to a gene. The CDR3 length is 16 residues. CDR3: CASSWTGQGLNNEQFF. The DNA of the CDR3 is TGTGCCAGCAGCTGGACGGGACAGGGTCTCAACAATGAGCAGTTCTTC.

This clonotype occurred a few times. The rearrangement uses TRBV7-3 and TRBJ1-2; D not certain. CDR1 SGHTA and CDR2 FQGTGA come from the germline V gene. The CDR3 is made up of 16 amino acids. Trimming removed 5 bases from V and 0 bases from J, with 16 bases in between. The CDR3 reads CASSPQAGRTNYGYTF. The CDR3 nucleotides are TGTGCCAGCAGCCCCCAGGCGGGCAGAACTAACTATGGCTACACCTTC.

V usage is TRBV9 and J usage is TRBJ2-3, with 9 bases matching TRBD2. CDR1 and CDR2 (germline): SGDLS, YYNGEE. The CDR3 sequence is 17 residues long. Losses at the gene ends were 0 bases for V and 2 bases for J; bases not matched to a gene: 7. The CDR3 nucleotides are TGTGCCAGCAGCGTAGATCCTAGCGGGATGGTCACAGATACGCAGTATTTT. Translating it yields CASSVDPSGMVTDTQYF.

The rearrangement uses TRBV6-6 and TRBJ1-5; a weak D match, TRBD1 (5 bases). The CDR3 runs 17 residues. V lost 4 bases and J 0 bases, leaving 16 bases between the germline ends. In germline, CDR1 is MNHNY, CDR2 SVGAGI (reference sequence). CDR3 in amino acids: CASSFPGGSHSNQPQHF. Written as DNA, the CDR3 is TGTGCCAGCAGTTTTCCGGGGGGGTCCCATAGCAATCAGCCCCAGCATTTT.

This clonotype has only a few counts. V and J are TRBV30 and TRBJ1-1; D not resolved. The CDR3 covers 10 residues. Germline V CDR1 and CDR2: GTSNPN, SVGIG (reference sequence). V was cut by 0 bases and J by 7 bases, with 3 bases left in between. CDR3 nucleotide sequence: TGTGCCTGGAGTGTAATTGAAGCTTTCTTT. Its translation is CAWSVIEAFF.

This clonotype was counted a few times. J is TRBJ2-7 and V is TRBV20-1, with 7 bases fitting TRBD2. Germline values: CDR1 DFQATT, CDR2 SNEGSKA (reference sequence). The CDR3 contains 15 residues. J was trimmed by 2 bases and V by 0 bases; bases with no gene match: 7. The CDR3 is CSARDNSAGAYEQYF. DNA of the CDR3: TGCAGTGCTAGAGATAATAGCGCGGGGGCCTACGAGCAGTACTTC.

The V gene is TRBV6-5, the J gene TRBJ1-2, with D unresolved. CDR1 MNHEY and CDR2 SVGAGI come from the germline V gene. V lost 2 bases, J lost 2 bases, and 6 bases lay in between. The CDR3 contains 13 residues. The CDR3 sequence: CASSYAINYGYTF. The CDR3 coding sequence is TGTGCCAGCAGTTACGCGATCAACTATGGCTACACCTTC.